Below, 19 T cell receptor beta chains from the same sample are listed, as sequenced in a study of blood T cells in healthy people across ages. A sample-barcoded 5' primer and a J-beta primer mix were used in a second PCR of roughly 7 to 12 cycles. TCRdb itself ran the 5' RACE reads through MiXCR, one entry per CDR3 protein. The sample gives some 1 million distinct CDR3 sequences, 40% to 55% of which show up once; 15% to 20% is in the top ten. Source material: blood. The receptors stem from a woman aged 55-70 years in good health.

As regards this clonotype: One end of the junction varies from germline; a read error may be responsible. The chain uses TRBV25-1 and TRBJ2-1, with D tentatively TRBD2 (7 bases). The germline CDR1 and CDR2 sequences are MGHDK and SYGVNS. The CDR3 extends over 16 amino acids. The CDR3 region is CASSASGGGGYNEQFF. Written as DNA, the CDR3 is TGTGCCAGCAGTGCCTCGGGGGGCGGGGGATACAATGAACAGTTCTTC.

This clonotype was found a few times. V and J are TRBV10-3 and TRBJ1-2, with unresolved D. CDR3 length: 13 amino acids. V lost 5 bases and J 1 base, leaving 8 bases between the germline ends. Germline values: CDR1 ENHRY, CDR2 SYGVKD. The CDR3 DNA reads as TGTGCCATCAGTACAGAAAATAACTATGGCTACACCTTC. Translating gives CAISTENNYGYTF.

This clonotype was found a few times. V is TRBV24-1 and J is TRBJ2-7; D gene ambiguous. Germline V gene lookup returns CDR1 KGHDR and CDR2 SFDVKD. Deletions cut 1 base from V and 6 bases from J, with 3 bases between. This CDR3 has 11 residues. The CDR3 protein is CATSDLGEQYF. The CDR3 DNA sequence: TGTGCCACCAGTGATTTAGGCGAGCAGTACTTC.

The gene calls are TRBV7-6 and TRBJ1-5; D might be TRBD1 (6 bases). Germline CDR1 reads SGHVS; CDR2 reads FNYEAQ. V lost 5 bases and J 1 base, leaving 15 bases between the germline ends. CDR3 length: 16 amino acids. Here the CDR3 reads CASSLGWGASNQPQHF. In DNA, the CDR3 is TGTGCCAGCAGCCTCGGATGGGGGGCGAGCAATCAGCCCCAGCATTTT.

The CDR3 here is CASSVGNTHQPQHF. CDR3 nucleotide sequence: TGTGCCAGCAGCGTAGGGAATACCCATCAGCCCCAGCATTTT. This chain links TRBV9 with TRBJ1-5; the D is unclear. The CDR3 totals 14 residues. Germline values: CDR1 SGDLS, CDR2 YYNGEE. Trimming took 0 bases from V and 5 from J, leaving 9 bases between them.

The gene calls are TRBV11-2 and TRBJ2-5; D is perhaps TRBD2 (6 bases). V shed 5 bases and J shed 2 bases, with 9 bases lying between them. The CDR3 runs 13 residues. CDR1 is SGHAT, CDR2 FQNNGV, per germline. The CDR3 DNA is TGTGCCAGCAGCCGGACTATGCAAGAGACCCAGTACTTC. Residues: CASSRTMQETQYF.

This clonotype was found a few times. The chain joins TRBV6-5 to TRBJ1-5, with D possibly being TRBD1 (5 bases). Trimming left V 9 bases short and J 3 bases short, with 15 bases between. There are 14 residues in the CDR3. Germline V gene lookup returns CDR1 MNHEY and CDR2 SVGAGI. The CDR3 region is CASSTGHDNQPQHF. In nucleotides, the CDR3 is TGTGCCAGTTCCACCGGACATGACAATCAGCCCCAGCATTTT.

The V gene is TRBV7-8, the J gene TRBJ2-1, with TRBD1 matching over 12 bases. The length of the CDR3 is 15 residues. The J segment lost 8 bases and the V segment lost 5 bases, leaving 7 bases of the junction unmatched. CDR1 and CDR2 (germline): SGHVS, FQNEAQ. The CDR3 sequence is CASSLRGTGGDEQFF. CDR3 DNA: TGTGCCAGCAGCCTACGGGGGACAGGGGGCGATGAGCAGTTCTTC.

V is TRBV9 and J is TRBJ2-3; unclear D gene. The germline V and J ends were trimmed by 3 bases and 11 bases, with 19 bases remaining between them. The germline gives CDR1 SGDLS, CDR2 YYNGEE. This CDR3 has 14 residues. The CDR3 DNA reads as TGTGCCAGCAGCGCAGAGCGTAGTAGGGCAGAGCAGTATTTT. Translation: CASSAERSRAEQYF.

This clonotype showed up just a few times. The CDR3 DNA follows: TGTGCCAGCACCCCGGGACTCTACAATGAGCAGTACTTC. It encodes CASTPGLYNEQYF. The chain combines TRBV27 with TRBJ2-1; D is possibly TRBD2 (6 bases). The J call may not be correct, given that the DNA end is closer to TRBJ2-7. CDR3 length: 13 residues. The V gene's germline CDR1 is MNHEY and CDR2 SMNVEV (reference sequence).

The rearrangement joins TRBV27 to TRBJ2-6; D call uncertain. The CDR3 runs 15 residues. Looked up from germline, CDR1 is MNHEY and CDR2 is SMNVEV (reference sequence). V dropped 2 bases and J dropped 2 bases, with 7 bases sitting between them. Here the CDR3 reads CASSLEEPGANVLTF. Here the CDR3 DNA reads TGTGCCAGCAGTTTAGAGGAGCCTGGGGCCAACGTCCTGACTTTC.

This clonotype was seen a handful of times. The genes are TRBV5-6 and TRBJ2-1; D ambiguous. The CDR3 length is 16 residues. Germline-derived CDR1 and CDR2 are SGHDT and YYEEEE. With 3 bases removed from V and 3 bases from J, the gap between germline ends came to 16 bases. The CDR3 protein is CASSYPGPRSYNEQFF. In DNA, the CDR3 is TGTGCCAGCAGCTACCCGGGCCCAAGGAGCTACAATGAGCAGTTCTTC. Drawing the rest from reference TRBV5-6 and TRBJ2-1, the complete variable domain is DAGVTQSPTHLIKTRGQQVTLRCSPKSGHDTVSWYQQALGQGPQFIFQYYEEEERQRGNFPDRFSGHQFPNYSSELNVNALLLGDSALYLCASSYPGPRSYNEQFFGPGTRLTVL.

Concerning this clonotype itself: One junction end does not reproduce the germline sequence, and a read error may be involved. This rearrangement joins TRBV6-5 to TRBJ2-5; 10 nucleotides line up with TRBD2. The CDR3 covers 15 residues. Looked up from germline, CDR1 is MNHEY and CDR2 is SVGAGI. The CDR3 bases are TGTGCCAGCAGCGCAGCGGGAGGGCCTTATGAGACCCGGTACTTC. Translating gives CASSAAGGPYETRYF.

The CDR3 loop reads CASSLNQGDTQYF. The CDR3 DNA sequence: TGTGCCAGCAGCTTAAATCAGGGAGATACGCAGTATTTT. The V call is TRBV7-8, the J call TRBJ2-3, with a tentative D call TRBD1 (5 bases). V lost 2 bases and J lost 5, with 8 bases in between. The CDR3 contains 13 residues. The germline CDR1 and CDR2 sequences are SGHVS and FQNEAQ.

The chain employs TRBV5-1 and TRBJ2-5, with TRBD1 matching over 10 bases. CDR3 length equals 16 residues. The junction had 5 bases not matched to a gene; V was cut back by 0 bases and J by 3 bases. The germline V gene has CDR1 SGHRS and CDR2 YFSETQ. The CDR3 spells CASSLGMTGGEETQYF. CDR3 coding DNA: TGCGCCAGCAGCTTGGGTATGACAGGGGGCGAAGAGACCCAGTACTTC. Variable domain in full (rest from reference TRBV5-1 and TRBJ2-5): KAGVTQTPRYLIKTRGQQVTLSCSPISGHRSVSWYQQTPGQGLQFLFEYFSETQRNKGNFPGRFSGRQFSNSRSEMNVSTLELGDSALYLCASSLGMTGGEETQYFGPGTRLLVL.

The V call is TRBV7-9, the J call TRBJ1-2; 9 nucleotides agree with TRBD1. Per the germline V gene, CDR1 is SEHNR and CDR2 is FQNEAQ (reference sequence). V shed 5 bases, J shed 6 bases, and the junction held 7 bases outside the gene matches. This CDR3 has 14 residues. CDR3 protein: CASSNTGGGDGYTF. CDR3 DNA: TGTGCCAGCAGCAATACAGGGGGCGGAGATGGCTACACCTTC.

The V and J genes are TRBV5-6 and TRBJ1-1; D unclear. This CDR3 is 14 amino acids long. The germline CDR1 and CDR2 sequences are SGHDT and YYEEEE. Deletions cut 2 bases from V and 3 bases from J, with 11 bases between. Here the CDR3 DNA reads TGTGCCAGCAGCTTAGGGTTGCAGCACACTGAAGCTTTCTTT. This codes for CASSLGLQHTEAFF.

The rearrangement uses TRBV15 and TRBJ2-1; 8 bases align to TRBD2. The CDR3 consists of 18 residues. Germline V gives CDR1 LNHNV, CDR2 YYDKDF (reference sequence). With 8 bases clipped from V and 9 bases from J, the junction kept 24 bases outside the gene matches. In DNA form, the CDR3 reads TGTGCCACCTCCCAGCCCGGGACTAGACCAGCCAGTCGGGGTGAGCAGTTCTTC. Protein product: CATSQPGTRPASRGEQFF.

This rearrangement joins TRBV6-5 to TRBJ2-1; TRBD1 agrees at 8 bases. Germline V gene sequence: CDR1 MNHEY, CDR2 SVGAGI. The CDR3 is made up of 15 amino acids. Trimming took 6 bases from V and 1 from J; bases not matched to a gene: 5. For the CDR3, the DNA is TGTGCCAGCAGCCTGACAGGGGCGTCCTACAATGAGCAGTTCTTC. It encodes CASSLTGASYNEQFF.